The 2 T cell receptor beta chains listed next were all sequenced from one sample in a study of human T cells and chemical hapten exposure. The time point was: patch test 1, 2 weeks after DPC sensitization. Treatment defined: therapeutic diphenylcyclopropenone sensitization with weekly scalp DPC. One entry per CDR3 protein results from TCRdb running MiXCR on the RACE reads. The sample consists of 100,000 or so distinct CDR3 sequences, about 10% of them appearing once. The sample in question was whole blood, obtained in connection with sensitization to the hapten diphenylcyclopropenone (DPC). Every receptor here comes from a middle-aged man with alopecia areata. Some clones in this sample may be carry-over from other donors' samples.

The rearrangement uses TRBV5-6 and TRBJ2-7; possibly TRBD1 or TRBD2 for D (5 bases each). CDR1 is SGHDT, CDR2 YYEEEE, per germline. V shed 3 bases and J shed 7 bases, with 14 bases lying between them. This CDR3 has 13 amino acids. CDR3 bases: TGTGCCAGCAGCTGGGGACCGAATGGGGAGCAGTACGTC. Translated: CASSWGPNGEQYV.

In its sample, this clonotype was seen many times. This sequence joins TRBV5-1 and TRBJ2-5; TRBD1 or TRBD2 may be the D gene (5 bases each). V was clipped by 0 bases and J by 5 bases, with 14 bases between them. From germline, CDR1 is SGHRS and CDR2 YFSETQ. The CDR3 covers 15 residues. The CDR3 sequence: CASSLGGFDQETQYF. For the CDR3, the DNA is TGCGCCAGCAGCTTGGGGGGGTTCGATCAGGAGACCCAGTACTTC.